The 17 T cell receptor beta chains below come from one sample, sequenced in a study of blood T cell repertoires in COVID-19. The table came from immunoSEQ multiplex PCR; TCRdb's copy has only in-frame clones and leaves some out. The table shows around 76,000 clones, with roughly 83% occurring only once. Sequencing input: peripheral blood. The receptors were gathered from a man younger than 45 with COVID-19, enrolled during active disease.

The rearrangement links TRBV5-1 to TRBJ1-4; 8 bases align to TRBD1. The CDR3 consists of 15 residues. Germline V gives CDR1 SGHRS, CDR2 YFSETQ. J lost 8 bases, V lost 0 bases, and 6 bases had no gene match. The CDR3 nucleotides are TGCGCCAGCAGCTTGGTGGACAGGGCGGACGAAAAACTGTTTTTT. It translates to CASSLVDRADEKLFF. Full variable domain (remainder filled in from reference TRBV5-1 and TRBJ1-4): KAGVTQTPRYLIKTRGQQVTLSCSPISGHRSVSWYQQTPGQGLQFLFEYFSETQRNKGNFPGRFSGRQFSNSRSEMNVSTLELGDSALYLCASSLVDRADEKLFFGSGTQLSVL.

This clone showed up just a few times. The chain is built from TRBV3-1 (or the pseudogene TRBV3-2) and TRBJ1-3, with D perhaps TRBD1 (6 bases). The V end was cut by 1 base, the J end by 7 bases, with 8 bases between. This CDR3 contains 13 residues. Germline-derived CDR1 and CDR2 are LGHDT and YNNKEL (reference sequence). The CDR3 loop is CASSQGRGNTIYF. In nucleotides, the CDR3 is TGTGCCAGCAGCCAAGGAAGGGGGAACACCATATATTTT.

This clone came up once. The rearrangement uses TRBV20-1 and TRBJ1-5; no reliable D call. The V end was cut by 3 bases, the J end by 2 bases, with 11 bases between. The V gene's germline CDR1 is DFQATT and CDR2 SNEGSKA (reference sequence). The CDR3 is 14 residues long. The CDR3 reads CSASPRLGNQPQHF. CDR3 bases: TGCAGTGCTAGTCCCAGGCTGGGCAATCAGCCCCAGCATTTT.

This chain joins TRBV19 and TRBJ1-2; D gene uncertain. The length of the CDR3 is 14 residues. CDR1 is LNHDA, CDR2 SQIVND, per germline (reference sequence). V lost 7 bases to trimming and J lost 8 bases, with 20 bases between them. The CDR3: CASTRTGVTMGYTF. The CDR3 DNA reads TGTGCCAGTACCCGGACGGGAGTAACTATGGGCTACACCTTC.

J is TRBJ2-1 and V is TRBV9, with D tentatively TRBD2 (6 bases). The CDR3 is 15 amino acids. Germline V gene lookup returns CDR1 SGDLS and CDR2 YYNGEE. With 2 bases removed from V and 6 bases from J, the gap between germline ends came to 15 bases. Here the CDR3 DNA reads TGTGCCAGCAGCGTTCCCGGGACTGGGGGCAATGAGCAGTTCTTC. Amino acid sequence: CASSVPGTGGNEQFF.

V usage is TRBV14 and J usage is TRBJ1-2, with D unclear. The CDR3 covers 13 residues. V lost 1 base and J lost 5, with 8 bases in between. The germline V gene encodes CDR1 SGHDN and CDR2 FVKESK. The CDR3 DNA reads as TGTGCCAGCAGCCAAGTAGCTGGGTATGGCTACACCTTC. It translates to CASSQVAGYGYTF. The entire variable domain, with the rest obtained from reference TRBV14 and TRBJ1-2, is as follows: EAGVTQFPSHSVIEKGQTVTLRCDPISGHDNLYWYRRVMGKEIKFLLHFVKESKQDESGMPNNRFLAERTGGTYSTLKVQPAELEDSGVYFCASSQVAGYGYTFGSGTRLTVV.

The genes are TRBV19 and TRBJ2-6, with D unresolved. The length of the CDR3 is 14 residues. V was clipped by 2 bases and J by 1 base, with 3 bases between them. Looked up from germline, CDR1 is LNHDA and CDR2 is SQIVND (reference sequence). The CDR3 DNA reads TGTGCCAGTAGTATACCGTCTGGGGCCAACGTCCTGACTTTC. It translates to CASSIPSGANVLTF.

Only one count was recorded for this clone. V gene TRBV7-2 combines with J gene TRBJ2-7, with TRBD2 matching 9 bases. The V segment lost 4 bases and the J segment 0 bases; nucleotides outside the gene matches: 4. This CDR3 has 15 amino acids. Germline V gene data show CDR1 as SGHTA and CDR2 as FQGNSA. CDR3 region: CASSSASGTSYEQYF. As DNA, the CDR3 is TGTGCCAGCAGCTCTGCTAGCGGGACCTCCTACGAGCAGTACTTC. Combining the CDR3 with reference TRBV7-2 and TRBJ2-7 gives the whole variable domain GAGVSQSPSNKVTEKGKDVELRCDPISGHTALYWYRQSLGQGLEFLIYFQGNSAPDKSGLPSDRFSAERTGGSVSTLTIQRTQQEDSAVYLCASSSASGTSYEQYFGPGTRLTVT.

V gene TRBV3-1 (or the pseudogene TRBV3-2) combines with J gene TRBJ1-5, with D tentatively TRBD1 (5 bases). This CDR3 has 13 residues. Germline-derived CDR1 and CDR2 are LGHDT and YNNKEL (reference sequence). V lost 4 bases and J 3 bases, leaving 7 bases between the germline ends. DNA for the CDR3: TGTGCCAGCAGCCGGACAATCAATCAGCCCCAGCATTTT. It is translated as CASSRTINQPQHF.

The V gene is TRBV6-1, the J gene TRBJ1-6; TRBD1 agrees at 8 bases. This CDR3 has 15 residues. The germline V gene has CDR1 MNHNS and CDR2 SASEGT. With 2 bases clipped from V and 5 bases from J, the junction kept 2 bases outside the gene matches. The CDR3 is CASSEMTGDNSPLHF. The CDR3 DNA reads TGTGCCAGCAGTGAAATGACAGGGGATAATTCACCCCTCCACTTT.

The chain couples TRBV2 to TRBJ1-2; D is perhaps TRBD1 (6 bases). The CDR3 sequence is 16 residues long. V lost 0 bases to trimming and J lost 6 bases, with 17 bases between them. Germline CDR1 is SNHLY and CDR2 is FYNNEI. CDR3 residues: CASSEARQVSTHGYTF. CDR3 nucleotide sequence: TGTGCCAGCAGTGAAGCCCGACAGGTCTCAACCCATGGCTACACCTTC.

The chain combines TRBV5-8 with TRBJ1-1; D not certain. Trimming pared 2 bases from V and 0 bases from J, leaving 5 bases between. Germline V gene lookup returns CDR1 SGHTS and CDR2 YDEGEE. The CDR3 loop spans 13 amino acids. The CDR3 reads CASSFQMNTEAFF. In DNA, the CDR3 is TGTGCCAGCAGCTTTCAAATGAACACTGAAGCTTTCTTT.

This chain links TRBV29-1 with TRBJ2-5, with 8 positions matching TRBD1. The CDR3 is 13 residues long. Germline values: CDR1 SQVTM, CDR2 ANQGSEA. J was trimmed by 7 bases and V by 4 bases; bases with no gene match: 8. The CDR3 sequence: CSVGDRSQGTQYF. Written as DNA, the CDR3 is TGCAGCGTTGGGGACAGGTCCCAGGGGACCCAGTACTTC. Variable domain in full (rest from reference TRBV29-1 and TRBJ2-5): SAVISQKPSRDICQRGTSLTIQCQVDSQVTMMFWYRQQPGQSLTLIATANQGSEATYESGFVIDKFPISRPNLTFSTLTVSNMSPEDSSIYLCSVGDRSQGTQYFGPGTRLLVL.

This clone appeared a few times. The chain employs TRBV10-3 and TRBJ2-3; D unresolved. The CDR3 is 13 residues long. Germline V lookup: CDR1 ENHRY, CDR2 SYGVKD. The V end lost 2 bases, the J end lost 4 bases, and 7 bases lay between the germline ends. The CDR3 DNA is TGTGCCATCAGTGAGAACTTGCCAGATACGCAGTATTTT. Translated: CAISENLPDTQYF.

In its sample, this clone was seen once. The CDR3 sequence is CASSVGQTYEQYF. CDR3 nucleotide sequence: TGTGCCAGCAGCGTAGGACAGACCTACGAGCAGTACTTC. The chain employs TRBV9 and TRBJ2-7, with a possible D match to TRBD1 (5 bases). With 0 bases removed from V and 2 bases from J, the gap between germline ends came to 6 bases. CDR1 and CDR2 (germline): SGDLS, YYNGEE. The CDR3 has 13 residues.

This clone turned up a few times. Other nucleotide sequences from this sample produce the same CDR3. The J gene is TRBJ1-5, the V gene TRBV19, with D perhaps TRBD1 (6 bases). CDR3 length equals 15 residues. Germline V gene lookup returns CDR1 LNHDA and CDR2 SQIVND (reference sequence). The ends were cut back, 0 bases at V and 7 bases at J, with 13 bases in the middle. The CDR3 region is CASSIDRGAWQPQHF. Here the CDR3 DNA reads TGTGCCAGTAGTATAGACAGGGGCGCCTGGCAGCCCCAGCATTTT.

This clone was detected only a few times. The rearrangement links TRBV6-2 or TRBV6-3 to TRBJ2-7; a weak D match, TRBD2 (5 bases). V shed 6 bases and J shed 2 bases, with 14 bases lying between them. The CDR3 is 14 residues long. Germline V gene data show CDR1 as MNHEY and CDR2 as SVGEGT. The CDR3 DNA sequence: TGTGCCAGCAGCCCGATTGCGGGCACCTACGAGCAGTACTTC. It specifies CASSPIAGTYEQYF.